This is a list of T cell receptor beta chains from one sample in a study of T cell repertoires in cytomegalovirus infection. MiXCR, run by TCRdb on the reads, gives a single entry per CDR3 protein. Here the sample spans roughly 170,000 distinct CDR3 sequences, less than 25% being singletons. These receptors have no known antigen. The sample in question was CD8+ T cells from cultured PBMCs, obtained from culture after CMV antigen stimulation. These receptors came from a human donor in good health (CMV status not recorded). Some clones in this sample may be carry-over from other donors' samples. CDR3s include the opening cysteine and the closing phenylalanine or tryptophan. A D gene is named only where the DNA matches it firmly. Size is omitted from some rows. Given values are once, few, many or a class for expanded clones.

abundance,d_gene,v_gene,j_gene,CDR3aa,CDR3nt
.,.,TRBV5-4,TRBJ2-1,CASSWARDNEQFF,TGTGCCAGCAGCTGGGCCCGGGACAATGAGCAGTTCTTC
.,.,TRBV12-3/TRBV12-4,TRBJ1-1,CASSLDSMNTEAFF,TGTGCCAGCAGTCTTGACAGTATGAACACTGAAGCTTTCTTT
.,.,TRBV7-9,TRBJ2-1,CASSLALESSYNEQFF,TGTGCCAGCAGCTTAGCCCTTGAAAGCTCCTACAATGAGCAGTTCTTC
few,.,TRBV6-6,TRBJ1-1,CASRILGGLMNTEAFF,TGTGCCAGCAGAATTTTAGGGGGACTTATGAACACTGAAGCTTTCTTT
.,.,TRBV7-2,TRBJ2-7,CASSLVMREILDEQYF,TGTGCCAGCAGCTTAGTTATGAGGGAAATCCTCGACGAGCAGTACTTC
.,.,TRBV28,TRBJ1-2,CASSFPDRFYGYTF,TGTGCCAGCAGTTTCCCAGACAGGTTCTATGGCTACACCTTC
.,TRBD2,TRBV7-6,TRBJ2-1,CASSLSSGGGYNEQFF,TGTGCCAGCAGCTTGTCTAGCGGGGGCGGGTACAATGAGCAGTTCTTC
few,.,TRBV7-9,TRBJ1-4,CASSGDRGGEEKLFF,TGTGCCAGCAGTGGAGACCGGGGGGGCGAGGAAAAACTGTTTTTT
.,.,TRBV5-1,TRBJ1-2,CASSLGDQGLMNYGYTF,TGCGCCAGCAGCTTGGGGGACCAGGGATTAATGAACTATGGCTACACCTTC
many,.,TRBV7-6,TRBJ1-3,CASSSAVLSGNTIYF,TGTGCCAGCAGCTCCGCGGTCCTCTCTGGAAACACCATATATTTT
few,.,TRBV6-5,TRBJ2-7,CASSYSGQGVYEQYF,TGTGCCAGCAGTTACTCGGGCCAGGGAGTCTACGAGCAGTACTTC
.,TRBD1,TRBV7-8,TRBJ1-5,CASSEDGQGAFQHQHF,TGTGCCAGCAGCGAAGACGGTCAGGGGGCTTTTCAGCACCAGCATTTT
.,.,TRBV7-2,TRBJ2-7,CASSFVSLGSYEQYF,TGTGCCAGCAGCTTCGTCAGCCTTGGCTCCTACGAGCAGTACTTC
.,.,TRBV19,TRBJ2-7,CASSIGRRSEQYF,TGTGCCAGTAGTATAGGCCGCAGATCCGAGCAGTACTTC
.,TRBD2,TRBV2,TRBJ2-2,CASSVGSGGTGELFF,TGTGCCAGCAGTGTTGGTAGCGGGGGCACCGGGGAGCTGTTTTTT
.,.,TRBV6-2/TRBV6-3,TRBJ1-1,CASSWGLGLHNTEAFF,TGTGCCAGCAGTTGGGGTCTGGGGCTACATAACACTGAAGCTTTCTTT
many,TRBD2,TRBV4-3,TRBJ2-7,CASSQGGGYEQYF,TGCGCCAGCAGCCAAGGCGGGGGTTACGAGCAGTACTTC
.,.,TRBV5-1,TRBJ1-1,CASSFLDTSNTEAFF,TGCGCCAGCAGCTTCTTGGACACCTCGAACACTGAAGCTTTCTTT
.,.,TRBV7-2,TRBJ2-7,CASSVSRGWTDELEQYF,TGTGCCAGCAGCGTGAGTAGGGGTTGGACAGATGAACTCGAGCAGTACTTC
.,.,TRBV4-3,TRBJ1-2,CASSQEGTGGYTF,TGCGCCAGCAGCCAGGAGGGGACGGGTGGCTACACCTTC
.,.,TRBV4-1,TRBJ2-3,CASSQGRGAVTDTQYF,TGCGCCAGCAGCCAAGGAAGGGGGGCAGTTACAGATACGCAGTATTTT
few,TRBD1,TRBV7-8,TRBJ1-5,CASSLGRGDGQPQHF,TGTGCCAGCAGCTTAGGCAGGGGGGACGGTCAGCCCCAGCATTTT
few,.,TRBV5-4,TRBJ2-2,CASSNSGQGTGELFF,TGTGCCAGCAGCAACTCCGGGCAAGGGACCGGGGAGCTGTTTTTT
.,.,TRBV7-9,TRBJ2-1,CASSPAGDHEQFF,TGTGCCAGCAGCCCGGCAGGGGATCATGAGCAGTTCTTC
few,TRBD1,TRBV19,TRBJ1-1,CASSRETGSMNTEAFF,TGTGCCAGTAGTAGAGAGACAGGGAGCATGAACACTGAAGCTTTCTTT
few,TRBD2,TRBV28,TRBJ2-1,CASRRGTSGGKDEQFF,TGTGCCAGCAGACGAGGGACTAGCGGGGGAAAGGATGAGCAGTTCTTC
few,.,TRBV7-6,TRBJ2-7,CASSSQGSYEQYF,TGTGCTAGCAGCTCACAGGGTTCCTACGAGCAGTACTTC
.,TRBD2,TRBV7-2,TRBJ2-5,CASSLNSGGYQETQYF,TGTGCCAGCAGTCTAAACAGCGGGGGGTACCAAGAGACCCAGTACTTC
.,.,TRBV4-1,TRBJ1-1,CASSPDPTVRSTEAFF,TGCGCCAGCAGCCCTGACCCGACAGTTAGGAGCACTGAAGCTTTCTTT
.,.,TRBV14,TRBJ2-7,CASSGGFAEQYF,TGTGCCAGCAGCGGTGGATTTGCGGAGCAGTACTTC
.,.,TRBV12-3/TRBV12-4,TRBJ2-1,CASSYSGAMGNEQFF,TGTGCCAGCAGTTATTCGGGGGCGATGGGCAATGAGCAGTTCTTC
medium-sized,.,TRBV6-1,TRBJ2-3,CASSRQLEATDTQYF,TGTGCCAGCAGTAGACAACTAGAGGCGACAGATACGCAGTATTTT
once,.,TRBV7-8,TRBJ2-5,CASSVTETQYF,TGTGCCAGCAGCGTTACTGAGACCCAGTACTTC
few,TRBD1,TRBV12-3/TRBV12-4,TRBJ2-1,CASSLNRGSEQFF,TGTGCCAGCAGTCTAAACAGGGGAAGTGAGCAGTTCTTC
few,.,TRBV7-9,TRBJ1-2,CASRGAPQGYGYTF,TGTGCCAGCCGGGGGGCTCCTCAGGGCTATGGCTACACCTTC
.,.,TRBV6-5,TRBJ1-2,CASSYRQNYGYTF,TGTGCCAGCAGTTACAGGCAAAACTATGGCTACACCTTC
.,.,TRBV9,TRBJ2-6,CASSENGRTGANVLTF,TGTGCCAGCAGCGAGAACGGGCGGACTGGGGCCAACGTCCTGACTTTC
.,.,TRBV4-2,TRBJ1-1,CASSQVRTQNTEAFF,TGTGCCAGCAGCCAAGTTAGGACACAGAACACTGAAGCTTTCTTT
.,TRBD1,TRBV7-2,TRBJ1-2,CASSSHYRDSDGYTF,TGTGCCAGCAGCTCCCATTACCGGGACAGCGATGGCTACACCTTC
few,TRBD1,TRBV6-5,TRBJ1-2,CASSRGQAAEGYTF,TGTGCCAGCAGTAGGGGACAGGCGGCAGAGGGCTACACCTTC
few,.,TRBV7-6,TRBJ2-1,CASSLGARVNEQFF,TGTGCCAGCAGCTTAGGAGCCAGGGTCAATGAGCAGTTCTTC
few,TRBD1,TRBV4-1,TRBJ2-7,CASSQDGEQGAYYEQYF,TGCGCCAGCAGCCAAGATGGTGAACAGGGGGCTTACTACGAGCAGTACTTC
.,.,TRBV7-2,TRBJ1-6,CASSLELQGQSPLHF,TGTGCCAGCAGCTTGGAGCTCCAGGGACAATCACCCCTCCACTTT
.,TRBD1,TRBV4-1,TRBJ2-7,CASSHGLRTGRPYEQYF,TGCGCCAGCAGCCATGGTCTCAGGACAGGAAGACCCTACGAGCAGTACTTC
.,.,TRBV7-6,TRBJ2-5,CASSKQYQETQYF,TGTGCCAGCAGCAAACAGTACCAAGAGACCCAGTACTTC
few,.,TRBV5-6,TRBJ1-5,CASSLWPGYNQPQHF,TGTGCCAGCAGCTTGTGGCCCGGGTACAATCAGCCCCAGCATTTT
few,.,TRBV9,TRBJ1-1,CASSVERGTEAFF,TGTGCCAGCAGCGTAGAAAGGGGGACTGAAGCTTTCTTT
.,TRBD1,TRBV11-2,TRBJ1-1,CASSGGDRGWRAFF,TGTGCCAGCAGCGGAGGGGACAGGGGCTGGCGGGCTTTCTTT
.,TRBD1,TRBV7-2,TRBJ2-7,CASSHRDRGNEQYF,TGTGCCAGCAGCCACCGGGACAGGGGCAACGAGCAGTACTTC
many,.,TRBV7-6,TRBJ1-1,CASSPGHHNTEAFF,TGTGCCAGCAGCCCTGGACACCACAACACTGAAGCTTTCTTT
many,.,TRBV7-2,TRBJ2-1,CASSLLGRTSSYNEQFF,TGTGCCAGCAGCTTATTGGGCAGGACAAGCTCCTACAATGAGCAGTTCTTC
.,.,TRBV7-9,TRBJ2-3,CASITGPDTQYF,TGTGCCAGCATCACAGGGCCAGATACGCAGTATTTT
few,TRBD1,TRBV27,TRBJ1-1,CASSLSTGYIEAFF,TGTGCCAGCAGTTTATCGACAGGGTATATTGAAGCTTTCTTT
once,TRBD1,TRBV19,TRBJ1-2,CASSIQGGDGYTF,TGTGCCAGTAGTATCCAGGGGGGTGATGGCTACACCTTC
few,TRBD1,TRBV9,TRBJ1-4,CASSVDRGQSNEKLFF,TGTGCCAGCAGCGTAGATCGGGGACAGTCGAATGAAAAACTGTTTTTT
few,.,TRBV6-6,TRBJ2-3,CASSYFIRGVTDTQYF,TGTGCCAGCAGTTACTTCATCCGAGGAGTTACAGATACGCAGTATTTT